Each of the 27 T cell receptor beta chains below was sequenced from the same sample in a study of technical replicates of blood from a few donors. The assay was immunoSEQ multiplex PCR, and TCRdb's table has in-frame clones only and misses some. The profile shows tens of thousands of clones, roughly 90% of them singletons. The sequencing sample was made of T cells isolated from PBMCs. These receptors were collected from a human donor in good health.

The chain employs TRBV29-1 and TRBJ1-3; D might be TRBD1 (6 bases). V was cut by 7 bases and J by 3 bases, with 13 bases left in between. Germline CDR1 SQVTM, CDR2 ANQGSEA. CDR3 length: 13 residues. CDR3 in amino acids: CSAQGTNGNTIYF. The CDR3 coding sequence is TGCAGCGCTCAGGGGACGAATGGAAACACCATATATTTT.

This chain uses TRBV7-2 with TRBJ2-3, with 7 nucleotides matching TRBD2. V was pared by 2 bases and J by 5 bases, with 7 bases of the junction left unmatched. The CDR3 runs 15 residues. Germline CDR1 and CDR2: SGHTA and FQGNSA. The CDR3, as DNA: TGTGCCAGCAGCTTATCGGCGGGAGTAATAGATACGCAGTATTTT. Translating gives CASSLSAGVIDTQYF.

The chain has TRBV10-1 and TRBJ1-1, with 8 nucleotides matching TRBD1. The germline V gene encodes CDR1 WNHNN and CDR2 SYGVQD (reference sequence). Unmatched junction bases numbered 10, after V lost 0 bases and J lost 4 bases. The CDR3 covers 17 residues. The CDR3 DNA is TGCGCCAGCAGTGAGTCGTTCAAGGGCAGGGGGCTCACTGAAGCTTTCTTT. Translation: CASSESFKGRGLTEAFF.

The chain has TRBV19 and TRBJ1-5; D gene uncertain. The germline V gene has CDR1 LNHDA and CDR2 SQIVND (reference sequence). Trimming removed 7 bases at V and 9 bases at J, with 16 bases between. CDR3 size: 13 residues. DNA for the CDR3: TGTGCCAGTATCCCCGTGGGTGGCGGGCCCCAGCATTTT. It codes for CASIPVGGGPQHF.

V is TRBV27 and J is TRBJ2-7; perhaps TRBD1 as D (5 bases). Germline CDR1 and CDR2: MNHEY and SMNVEV (reference sequence). Between the trimmed V and J ends, which lost 6 bases and 2 bases, there was a span of 11 bases. The CDR3 consists of 13 residues. CDR3 DNA sequence: TGTGCCAGCAGGCCTGGACAAGCCTACGAGCAGTACTTC. Translated, it gives CASRPGQAYEQYF.

The gene calls are TRBV4-3 and TRBJ2-3; D is undetermined. V dropped 0 bases and J dropped 0 bases, with 13 bases sitting between them. The germline V gene has CDR1 LGHNA and CDR2 YSLEER. The CDR3 is 17 amino acids. The CDR3, as DNA: TGCGCCAGCAGCCAAGAAAGTCTACTCGTCAGCACAGATACGCAGTATTTT. Its protein is CASSQESLLVSTDTQYF.

The genes are TRBV13 and TRBJ2-2; 12 positions match TRBD2. The CDR3 is 17 amino acids. V dropped 5 bases and J dropped 0; count of bases not matched to a gene: 4. Germline V gene lookup returns CDR1 PRHDT and CDR2 FYEKMQ (reference sequence). CDR3 sequence reads: CASSPTSGSTNTGELFF. CDR3 sequence (DNA): TGTGCCAGCAGCCCGACTAGCGGGAGCACGAACACCGGGGAGCTGTTTTTT.

V usage is TRBV5-1 and J usage is TRBJ2-1, with TRBD2 matching over 8 bases. V was pared by 0 bases and J by 8 bases, with 7 bases of the junction left unmatched. Germline lookup yields CDR1 SGHRS and CDR2 YFSETQ. This CDR3 is 15 amino acids long. The CDR3, as DNA: TGCGCCAGCAGCTTGGCCAGCGGGAGACCCCATGAGCAGTTCTTC. Its translation: CASSLASGRPHEQFF.

The V and J genes are TRBV27 and TRBJ1-5; unclear D gene. Trimming removed 2 bases from V and 4 bases from J, with 12 bases in between. The germline V gene has CDR1 MNHEY and CDR2 SMNVEV (reference sequence). The CDR3 spans 15 residues. The CDR3 is CASSLDNGRNQPQHF. CDR3 in DNA: TGTGCCAGCAGTTTAGATAATGGGAGGAATCAGCCCCAGCATTTT.

This clone was observed a few times. This chain connects TRBV10-3 to TRBJ2-1; D possibly corresponds to TRBD2 (6 bases). The V gene's germline CDR1 is ENHRY and CDR2 SYGVKD. The CDR3 length is 14 residues. V was trimmed by 2 bases and J by 5 bases, leaving 10 bases between them. In DNA form, the CDR3 reads TGTGCCATCAGTGAGGGAGGGCGAAACAATGAGCAGTTCTTC. Translation gives CAISEGGRNNEQFF.

The chain recombines TRBV11-2 with TRBJ2-5; 9 bases match TRBD2. This CDR3 is 15 amino acids long. Germline CDR1 reads SGHAT; CDR2 reads FQNNGV. Germline trimming cut 5 bases from V and 5 bases from J; bases unmatched to any gene: 9. The CDR3 DNA reads as TGTGCCAGCAGCCCCGCCGGCGGGAGGGTGGAGACCCAGTACTTC. This sequence encodes CASSPAGGRVETQYF.

V gene TRBV7-2 combines with J gene TRBJ1-4; perhaps TRBD1 as D (5 bases). Trimming removed 5 bases at V and 5 bases at J, with 15 bases between. The CDR3 covers 15 residues. CDR1 is SGHTA and CDR2 is FQGNSA in the germline V gene. The CDR3 bases are TGTGCCAGCAGCGTGACAGTAAACCGAAATGAAAAACTGTTTTTT. It specifies CASSVTVNRNEKLFF. Looking up the rest from reference TRBV7-2 and TRBJ1-4 gives the full variable domain: GAGVSQSPSNKVTEKGKDVELRCDPISGHTALYWYRQSLGQGLEFLIYFQGNSAPDKSGLPSDRFSAERTGGSVSTLTIQRTQQEDSAVYLCASSVTVNRNEKLFFGSGTQLSVL.

This chain uses TRBV7-9 with TRBJ2-3; maybe TRBD2 (6 bases). This CDR3 has 15 amino acids. In germline, CDR1 is SEHNR, CDR2 FQNEAQ (reference sequence). Trimming cost V 5 bases and J 2 bases, with 14 bases left between them. CDR3 sequence (DNA): TGTGCCAGCAGCCTCCCGGGACTTAACACAGATACGCAGTATTTT. Its protein is CASSLPGLNTDTQYF. The whole variable domain, filled in from reference TRBV7-9 and TRBJ2-3, reads DTGVSQNPRHKITKRGQNVTFRCDPISEHNRLYWYRQTLGQGPEFLTYFQNEAQLEKSRLLSDRFSAERPKGSFSTLEIQRTEQGDSAMYLCASSLPGLNTDTQYFGPGTRLTVL.

The chain carries TRBV5-1 and TRBJ2-7; 7 positions agree with TRBD1. Germline V CDR1 and CDR2: SGHRS, YFSETQ. The CDR3 spans 15 residues. Trimming cost V 2 bases and J 2 bases; bases outside gene matches: 7. The CDR3 DNA follows: TGCGCCAGCAGCTTACCCGGGACAGTGACCTACGAGCAGTACTTC. Protein sequence: CASSLPGTVTYEQYF.

The V call is TRBV9, the J call TRBJ1-1; the D gene is possibly TRBD1 (6 bases). V shed 1 base and J shed 8 bases, with 12 bases lying between them. CDR1 is SGDLS, CDR2 YYNGEE, per germline. The CDR3 covers 13 residues. The CDR3 DNA sequence: TGTGCCAGCAGCGTAAGGTACGGGACAGAAGCTTTCTTT. This sequence encodes CASSVRYGTEAFF.

This clone was counted once. The V call is TRBV5-1, the J call TRBJ2-2; 10 positions agree with TRBD2. Germline V gives CDR1 SGHRS, CDR2 YFSETQ. V lost 2 bases, J lost 7 bases, and 8 bases stayed unmatched. The CDR3 spans 16 residues. CDR3 in amino acids: CASSFNLAGDGGELFF. The CDR3 DNA is TGCGCCAGCAGCTTTAATCTAGCGGGAGATGGCGGGGAGCTGTTTTTT. The full variable domain, in which reference TRBV5-1 and TRBJ2-2 provide the parts outside the CDR3, is KAGVTQTPRYLIKTRGQQVTLSCSPISGHRSVSWYQQTPGQGLQFLFEYFSETQRNKGNFPGRFSGRQFSNSRSEMNVSTLELGDSALYLCASSFNLAGDGGELFFGEGSRLTVL.

This chain links TRBV7-8 with TRBJ2-7, with a possible D match to TRBD2 (5 bases). Trimming removed 3 bases from V and 3 bases from J, with 30 bases in between. Looked up from germline, CDR1 is SGHVS and CDR2 is FQNEAQ. The CDR3 covers 20 residues. The CDR3 sequence is CASSFPRHFADETRGYEQYF. In DNA, the CDR3 is TGTGCCAGCAGCTTCCCCCGGCATTTTGCTGATGAGACCCGGGGCTACGAGCAGTACTTC. Filled out from reference TRBV7-8 and TRBJ2-7, the complete variable domain reads GAGVSQSPRYKVAKRGQDVALRCDPISGHVSLFWYQQALGQGPEFLTYFQNEAQLDKSGLPSDRFFAERPEGSVSTLKIQRTQQEDSAVYLCASSFPRHFADETRGYEQYFGPGTRLTVT.

This clone occurred a few times. The chain carries TRBV9 and TRBJ2-1, with D possibly being TRBD2 (6 bases). V was trimmed by 0 bases and J by 3 bases, leaving 13 bases between them. The CDR3 spans 16 residues. Germline values: CDR1 SGDLS, CDR2 YYNGEE. The CDR3 DNA reads TGTGCCAGCAGCGTAGGGGCTAGCGAACTCTACAATGAGCAGTTCTTC. Translating gives CASSVGASELYNEQFF. Supplemented by reference TRBV9 and TRBJ2-1, the full variable domain reads DSGVTQTPKHLITATGQRVTLRCSPRSGDLSVYWYQQSLDQGLQFLIQYYNGEERAKGNILERFSAQQFPDLHSELNLSSLELGDSALYFCASSVGASELYNEQFFGPGTRLTVL.

The chain employs TRBV30 and TRBJ2-2; 16 bases are a match to TRBD2. V dropped 3 bases and J dropped 1; count of bases not matched to a gene: 8. The CDR3 has 19 amino acids. Germline assignment: CDR1 GTSNPN and CDR2 SVGIG (reference sequence). CDR3 loop: CAWSNPGLAGGWNTGELFF. The CDR3 DNA reads TGTGCCTGGAGCAACCCGGGACTAGCGGGAGGGTGGAACACCGGGGAGCTGTTTTTT.

The chain carries TRBV28 and TRBJ2-2, with D possibly TRBD2 on 7 matching bases. Germline CDR1 reads MDHEN; CDR2 reads SYDVKM. V shed 5 bases and J shed 3 bases, with 16 bases lying between them. The CDR3 is 16 residues long. CDR3 protein: CASSRWGGRDTGELFF. The CDR3 coding sequence is TGTGCCAGCAGTCGATGGGGGGGCCGGGACACCGGGGAGCTGTTTTTT.

The CDR3 DNA reads TGTGCCAGTAGTACCGGGACTTCTCTCCCCTACGAGCAGTACTTC. Encoded protein: CASSTGTSLPYEQYF. The genes are TRBV19 and TRBJ2-7, with D possibly being TRBD2 (6 bases). CDR1 and CDR2 (germline): LNHDA, SQIVND (reference sequence). The V gene lost 4 bases and the J gene lost 2 bases, with 15 bases spanning the gap. This CDR3 region has 15 residues.

The rearrangement links TRBV7-3 to TRBJ1-1, with D hard to call. Looked up from germline, CDR1 is SGHTA and CDR2 is FQGTGA. The CDR3 runs to 14 residues. V dropped 5 bases and J dropped 1 base, with 11 bases sitting between them. This CDR3 reads CASSENRENTEAFF. The CDR3 DNA follows: TGTGCCAGCAGCGAGAACAGAGAGAACACTGAAGCTTTCTTT.

Of note for this clone: Other DNA sequences in this sample translate to the same CDR3. V usage is TRBV6-5 and J usage is TRBJ2-7; weak D call: TRBD1 (5 bases). V gave up 6 bases and J gave up 3 bases, with 9 bases separating them. CDR3 size: 12 residues. Germline assignment: CDR1 MNHEY and CDR2 SVGAGI. The CDR3 DNA is TGTGCCAGCAGCCTAGACAGCTACGAGCAGTACTTC. As protein: CASSLDSYEQYF.

V gene TRBV5-1 combines with J gene TRBJ2-1; 14 bases match TRBD2. This CDR3 is 15 amino acids long. The germline CDR1 and CDR2 sequences are SGHRS and YFSETQ. The ends lost 4 bases at V and 10 bases at J; junction bases unmatched: 7. DNA for the CDR3: TGCGCCAGCAGCCAGGGACTAGCGGGAGTTGGGGAGCAGTTCTTC. Its translation is CASSQGLAGVGEQFF.

The chain employs TRBV6-6 and TRBJ2-7; 8 bases are a match to TRBD1. The CDR3 loop spans 14 amino acids. Germline CDR1 MNHNY, CDR2 SVGAGI (reference sequence). Unmatched junction bases numbered 7, after V lost 5 bases and J lost 4 bases. This CDR3 is CASSPGTGFYEQYF. The CDR3 DNA reads TGTGCCAGCAGTCCCGGGACAGGTTTTTACGAGCAGTACTTC.

V is TRBV6-1 and J is TRBJ1-5; no firm D call. Germline V gene lookup returns CDR1 MNHNS and CDR2 SASEGT. CDR3 length: 14 residues. The ends were cut back, 6 bases at V and 3 bases at J, with 12 bases in the middle. As DNA, the CDR3 is TGTGCCAGCAGAGTACTCATCGCCAATCAGCCCCAGCATTTT. Translation gives CASRVLIANQPQHF.

The genes are TRBV9 and TRBJ2-7; TRBD2 aligns across 8 bases. The CDR3 is 14 amino acids. CDR1 is SGDLS and CDR2 is YYNGEE in the germline V gene. Trimming removed 4 bases from V and 0 bases from J; junction bases left unmatched: 3. DNA of the CDR3: TGTGCCAGCAGCTATAGCGGGAACTCCTACGAGCAGTACTTC. It encodes CASSYSGNSYEQYF.